Following are 5 T cell receptor beta chains from one sample sequenced in a study of blood T cell repertoires in COVID-19. Data came from immunoSEQ multiplex PCR; TCRdb stores just in-frame clones and leaves some out. Among about 210,000 clones listed, 85% to 90% were seen once. The specimen was peripheral blood. Receptors were obtained from a man in his sixties with acute or convalescent COVID-19.

There are a few counts of this clone. The V and J genes are TRBV9 and TRBJ2-7; D might be TRBD2 (5 bases). Germline loops: CDR1 SGDLS, CDR2 YYNGEE. The CDR3 is 14 amino acids. Trimming took off 0 bases at V and 2 bases at J, with 9 bases between the two ends. This CDR3 is CASSVGSGTYEQYF. CDR3 bases: TGTGCCAGCAGCGTAGGGTCGGGGACCTACGAGCAGTACTTC.

The chain carries TRBV7-9 and TRBJ1-3; D not certain. The CDR3 loop spans 16 amino acids. V shed 2 bases and J shed 4 bases, with 15 bases lying between them. Germline lookup yields CDR1 SEHNR and CDR2 FQNEAQ (reference sequence). Written as DNA, the CDR3 is TGTGCCAGCAGCTTACTCGGACTCAACGGGGGAAACACCATATATTTT. Translating it yields CASSLLGLNGGNTIYF.

The rearrangement joins TRBV11-2 to TRBJ2-2; 7 bases are a match to TRBD1. The CDR3 runs 16 residues. With 5 bases clipped from V and 2 bases from J, the junction kept 8 bases outside the gene matches. CDR1 SGHAT and CDR2 FQNNGV come from the germline V gene. CDR3 sequence: CASSRRTGGNTGELFF. The CDR3 coding sequence is TGTGCCAGCAGCAGGAGGACAGGAGGCAACACCGGGGAGCTGTTTTTT.

The rearrangement joins TRBV19 to TRBJ2-1; 11 nucleotides align to TRBD2. The CDR3 is 15 amino acids. Trimming at V came to 3 bases and at J to 2 bases, leaving 0 bases not matched to a gene. CDR1 is LNHDA, CDR2 SQIVND, per germline (reference sequence). CDR3 sequence (DNA): TGTGCCAGTAGTATTAGCGGGGGGGCCTACAATGAGCAGTTCTTC. Its translation: CASSISGGAYNEQFF.

The V gene is TRBV2, the J gene TRBJ2-5, with D perhaps matching TRBD1 (6 bases). The CDR3 sequence is 15 residues long. Germline V CDR1 and CDR2: SNHLY, FYNNEI. V was shortened by 2 bases and J by 4 bases, with 14 bases between the two germline ends. CDR3 DNA sequence: TGTGCCAGCAGTGAACCCAGGGGCCGTGGAGAGACCCAGTACTTC. The encoded protein is CASSEPRGRGETQYF.